These 4 T cell receptor beta chains share one sample of origin, sequenced in a study of T cell changes during pregnancy in multiple sclerosis. Measured with immunoSEQ multiplex PCR; TCRdb has only the in-frame clones, and not every one. The profile shows tens of thousands of clones, 90% to 95% of them singletons. Specimen: peripheral blood, collected after pregnancy. The source is a female donor in good health, enrolled as a control in a pregnancy study.

The rearrangement uses TRBV7-2 and TRBJ2-4; the match to TRBD1 covers 7 bases. Trimming removed 4 bases from V and 8 bases from J; junction bases left unmatched: 8. This CDR3 is 14 amino acids long. Germline V gene lookup returns CDR1 SGHTA and CDR2 FQGNSA. Written as DNA, the CDR3 is TGTGCCAGCAGCTATCGACAGGGCCCCGACATTCAGTACTTC. It yields the protein CASSYRQGPDIQYF.

The chain is built from TRBV9 and TRBJ1-2; 7 bases are a match to TRBD1. With 4 bases clipped from V and 8 bases from J, the junction kept 14 bases outside the gene matches. Germline V CDR1 and CDR2: SGDLS, YYNGEE. The CDR3 has 15 residues. The DNA for the CDR3 is TGTGCCAGCAGCCCGCGGGACAGCCTACAAGGAGGCTACACCTTC. This sequence encodes CASSPRDSLQGGYTF.

The chain recombines TRBV10-3 with TRBJ1-5; 9 nucleotides line up with TRBD1. Trimming took 3 bases from V and 1 from J; bases not matched to a gene: 7. Germline CDR1 is ENHRY and CDR2 is SYGVKD. The CDR3 is 17 residues long. The CDR3 DNA reads TGTGCCATCAGTGATACAGGACAGGGGTCCAGCAATCAGCCCCAGCATTTT. Residues: CAISDTGQGSSNQPQHF.

The gene calls are TRBV10-3 and TRBJ1-4, with 9 bases identical to TRBD1. Unmatched junction bases numbered 16, after V lost 4 bases and J lost 7 bases. The CDR3 sequence is 18 residues long. The germline V gene encodes CDR1 ENHRY and CDR2 SYGVKD. The CDR3: CAISVGAVSGTGREKLFF. As DNA, the CDR3 is TGTGCCATCAGTGTAGGAGCGGTTTCCGGGACAGGGCGTGAAAAACTGTTTTTT.